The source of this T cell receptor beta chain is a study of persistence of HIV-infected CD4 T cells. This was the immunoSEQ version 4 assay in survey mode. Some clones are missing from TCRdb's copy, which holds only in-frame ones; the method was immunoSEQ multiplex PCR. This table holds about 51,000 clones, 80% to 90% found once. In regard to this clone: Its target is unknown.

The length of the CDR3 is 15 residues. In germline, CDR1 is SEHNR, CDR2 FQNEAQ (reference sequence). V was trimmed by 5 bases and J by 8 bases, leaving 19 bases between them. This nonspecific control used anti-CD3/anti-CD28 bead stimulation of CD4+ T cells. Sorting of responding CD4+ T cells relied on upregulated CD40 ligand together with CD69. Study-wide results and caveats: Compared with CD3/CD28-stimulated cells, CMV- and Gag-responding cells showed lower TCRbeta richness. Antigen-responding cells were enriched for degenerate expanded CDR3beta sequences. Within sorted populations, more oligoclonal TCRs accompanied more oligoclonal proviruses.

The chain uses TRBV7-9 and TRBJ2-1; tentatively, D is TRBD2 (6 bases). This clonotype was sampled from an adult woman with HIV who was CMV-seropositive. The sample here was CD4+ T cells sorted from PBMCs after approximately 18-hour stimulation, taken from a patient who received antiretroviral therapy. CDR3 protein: CASSNRRRGRDEQFF. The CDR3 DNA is TGTGCCAGCAGCAACCGTAGGAGGGGAAGAGATGAGCAGTTCTTC.